This T cell receptor (beta chain) derives from a study of blood T cell repertoires in COVID-19 (TCRdb year 2020). Describing the broader study: Samples covering the acute and convalescent phases of COVID-19 were provided by collaborators in the United States, Italy and Spain. The repertoires were made available in a free public database intended to serve as a resource for research on the immune response to SARS-CoV-2. Samples were obtained from the ongoing ImmuneRACE study (first 160 participants) and from 1,254 subjects provided by 6 global collaborators. Deeply sampled blood TCRbeta repertoires from subjects exposed to, actively infected with, or recovered from COVID-19 were included in the dataset. HLA class I and class II types, where available, came from metadata supplied by the sample provider rather than from assay-based typing. The prospective study material was composed of cDNA or gDNA derived from T cells, B-cell-depleted T cells, or PBMCs. The sample metadata nearly always contained a de-identified subject ID, COVID-19 status, age in years and sex.

TCRbeta CDR3 regions were amplified from genomic DNA by means of the immunoSEQ Assay, a bias-controlled multiplex PCR. The authors' pipeline ran thus. Within the assay, amplification of reference gene primers was used to estimate how many nucleated cells each sample contained. To quantify the absolute abundance of each unique TCRbeta CDR3 rearrangement, sequence reads were collapsed and filtered. For each sample, productive Simpson clonality was calculated by taking the square root of Simpson's diversity index across productive rearrangements. Not all clones reach the TCRdb copy of this immuneACCESS table, which keeps in-frame sequences only. Checked studies attribute under half of the gap to unresolved V genes and leave the rest unexplained. The D gene and trimming were derived from the DNA, and the V and J assignments and clone size from that table. In all, the sample holds 250,000 or so clones, and 80% to 90% of those were seen once. The top ten clonotypes cover over 2.5% of the sample.

Remarks on this clone: Its antigen specificity is not known. Per-nucleotide qualities are absent, and no much larger clonotype sits a single base away.

The CDR3 goes from the cysteine to the phenylalanine over 17 residues. The kept DNA is CDR3 alone, 51 bases in frame from the first base. CDR1 and CDR2, looked up from the germline V gene (reference sequence), are LNHDA and SQIVND. Trimmed from V: 6 bases; trimmed from J: 2 bases; junction bases lacking a gene match: 14. Participants in the prospective study were enrolled through a virtual design, were aged about 18 to 90 years, and lived in fewer than 30 United States geographic areas. In the prospective study, cohorts were assigned on the basis of participant-reported clinical history obtained from a screening survey and a study questionnaire. Exposed participants had been in contact, within 2 weeks of entering the study, with a person who had a PCR-confirmed or clinician-diagnosed case of COVID-19. In the prospective study, whole blood, serum and a nasopharyngeal or oropharyngeal swab were collected from each participant by mobile phlebotomists. Additional blood draws and questionnaires over an approximately 2-month period could optionally be provided by prospective study participants. Prospective study blood samples were shipped either frozen or at room temperature before DNA extraction.

The investigation overall reported the following: The amount of clinical and demographic metadata varied by source and participant and was provided uncurated.

The chain uses TRBV19 and TRBJ1-2; 8 central bases correspond to TRBD1. The sequence was obtained from a woman aged 40 to 55 who had been exposed to COVID-19. The sequencing input was PBMCs or T cells enriched from blood (not recorded which). Read as DNA, the sequence is TGTGCCAGTAGCCAAACGGCGACGGGACAGGCAAACTATGGCTACACCTTC. This is translated as CASSQTATGQANYGYTF.